The 3 T cell receptor beta chains below come from one sample, sequenced in a study of T cells in Graves' hyperthyroidism and ophthalmopathy. Regions amplified from RNA transcripts were the TCR beta CDR3 regions. Using the HTBI primer set, a first-round RT-PCR was run on the TCR CDR3. TCRdb processed the multiplex PCR reads anew with MiXCR; each CDR3 protein has one entry. The sample lists fewer than 55,000 distinct CDR3 sequences; approximately 50% were seen once. Specimen: peripheral blood or thyroid tissue (not recorded which). The receptors here all came from a man aged 18 to 29 with Graves' hyperthyroidism.

This sequence joins TRBV7-2 and TRBJ1-4; D ambiguous. V was cut by 11 bases and J by 2 bases, with 18 bases left in between. The germline CDR1 and CDR2 sequences are SGHTA and FQGNSA. The CDR3 extends over 15 amino acids. CDR3 coding DNA: TGTGCCTCACGCACGTCAGGCAGGACTAATGAAAAACTGTTTTTT. This gives the protein CASRTSGRTNEKLFF.

The chain employs TRBV7-2 and TRBJ1-2; TRBD1 agrees at 8 bases. Germline V CDR1 and CDR2: SGHTA, FQGNSA. The ends lost 1 base at V and 8 bases at J; junction bases unmatched: 6. This CDR3 has 14 amino acids. In nucleotides, the CDR3 is TGTGCCAGCAGCTTAGACGGACAGGGCGGAGGCTACACCTTC. Translated: CASSLDGQGGGYTF.

This clonotype was counted ten times or more. V usage is TRBV6-1 and J usage is TRBJ1-5; a weak D match, TRBD1 (5 bases). The V and J ends lost 0 bases and 5 bases respectively, with 8 bases between them. The CDR3 sequence is 14 residues long. Germline CDR1 MNHNS, CDR2 SASEGT. The CDR3 protein is CASSEAWGHQPQHF. DNA of the CDR3: TGTGCCAGCAGTGAAGCATGGGGCCATCAGCCCCAGCATTTT.